Sequencing of this T cell receptor beta chain was carried out in a study of T cell repertoires in cytomegalovirus infection. The wider study: As its CMV epitopes, the study selected recently identified HLA-C-restricted and well-studied HLA-B-restricted targets.

Concerning this clonotype itself: Its specificity is not known.

The CDR3 extends over 16 amino acids. Germline CDR1 is SGHAT and CDR2 is FQNNGV. V dropped 5 bases and J dropped 0 bases, with 15 bases sitting between them. One entry per CDR3 protein results from TCRdb running MiXCR on the reads. Of 750,000 to 900,000 distinct CDR3 sequences in the sample, about 28% were seen once. This specimen was cultured CD8+ T cells from PBMCs, taken from culture after CMV antigen stimulation. This TCR was recovered from a human donor in good health (CMV status not recorded). Some clones in this sample may be carry-over from other donors' samples. The V call is TRBV11-2, the J call TRBJ2-3; weak D call: TRBD2 (6 bases). The CDR3: CASSPSLGGSTDTQYF. CDR3 bases: TGTGCCAGCAGCCCATCACTAGGAGGGAGCACAGATACGCAGTATTTT.